The sequence of this T cell receptor beta chain was determined in a study of technical replicates of blood from a handful of donors. The repertoire was sequenced with immunoSEQ multiplex PCR; TCRdb's copy has only in-frame clones and lacks some. The sample gives approximately 75,000 clones, about 81% of which show up once; 3% to 5% is in the top ten. Per the germline V gene, CDR1 is LGHNA and CDR2 is YSLEER. The CDR3 has 16 amino acids. J lost 4 bases, V lost 0 bases, and 5 bases had no gene match. This clone occurred once. This sequence was found in a human donor in good health. Some clones in this sample may be carry-over from other donors' samples. The sample taken for sequencing was PBMCs. The chain combines TRBV4-3 with TRBJ2-5, with TRBD2 identical over 10 bases. The DNA of the CDR3 is TGCGCCAGCAGCCAAGATGCACTAGCGGGATCAGAGACCCAGTACTTC. Protein sequence: CASSQDALAGSETQYF.